The 12 T cell receptor beta chains below were found in one sample sequenced in a study of a mutant IDH1 vaccine in newly diagnosed glioma. TCRdb's table, derived via immunoSEQ multiplex PCR, lists solely in-frame clones and lacks some. Of tens of thousands of clones in the sample, about four fifths are singletons; the top ten hold approximately 8%. Time point reported: baseline, week 1 (first vaccination visit). Indicated treatment: pre-vaccination baseline after standard-of-care therapy. This specimen was PBMCs, taken from a glioma patient treated with radiotherapy, temozolomide or both. These receptor sequences come from a woman aged 50 to 60 with glioma.

CDR3 DNA: TGTGCCAGTAGTAAGGGAGGTAGAAACATTCAGTACTTC. Translating it yields CASSKGGRNIQYF. The V gene is TRBV19, the J gene TRBJ2-4, with D maybe TRBD2 (6 bases). The V end lost 4 bases, the J end lost 6 bases, and 10 bases lay between the germline ends. This CDR3 contains 13 residues. Germline assignment: CDR1 LNHDA and CDR2 SQIVND (reference sequence).

This clone turned up a few times. The genes are TRBV5-1 and TRBJ2-5; D remains unclear. The CDR3 has 15 amino acids. Germline CDR1 and CDR2: SGHRS and YFSETQ. Trimming left V 3 bases short and J 3 bases short, with 15 bases between. CDR3 in amino acids: CASSWAEPAKETQYF. Written as DNA, the CDR3 is TGCGCCAGCAGCTGGGCAGAACCGGCCAAAGAGACCCAGTACTTC.

The V gene is TRBV10-3, the J gene TRBJ2-7; D gene ambiguous. The CDR3 runs to 12 residues. Germline loops: CDR1 ENHRY, CDR2 SYGVKD. Between the trimmed V and J ends, which lost 3 bases and 1 base, there was a span of 4 bases. CDR3 protein: CAISDSSYEQYF. CDR3 in DNA: TGTGCCATCAGTGACAGTTCCTACGAGCAGTACTTC.

The rearrangement links TRBV28 to TRBJ2-7; the D gene is possibly TRBD2 (6 bases). The CDR3 has 14 residues. The ends were cut back, 5 bases at V and 3 bases at J, with 14 bases in the middle. Per germline, CDR1 MDHEN and CDR2 SYDVKM. The CDR3 is CASSNRGSLYEQYF. CDR3 nucleotides: TGTGCCAGCAGTAACCGGGGGTCCCTCTACGAGCAGTACTTC.

The chain uses TRBV29-1 and TRBJ2-1; TRBD2 might be the D (6 bases). This CDR3 has 13 residues. Trimming removed 7 bases from V and 6 bases from J, with 16 bases in between. The germline V gene has CDR1 SQVTM and CDR2 ANQGSEA. CDR3 coding DNA: TGCAGCGCCGAAAGGGCGGGGACCAATGAGCAGTTCTTC. Translation gives CSAERAGTNEQFF.

The rearrangement links TRBV6-6 to TRBJ1-1; D unresolved. This CDR3 is 13 amino acids long. Germline assignment: CDR1 MNHNY and CDR2 SVGAGI (reference sequence). V lost 4 bases and J lost 3, with 9 bases in between. CDR3: CASSLTEYTEAFF. The CDR3 DNA reads as TGTGCCAGCAGTTTGACCGAATACACTGAAGCTTTCTTT.

The chain joins TRBV7-9 to TRBJ1-3, with TRBD1 matching 8 bases. The CDR3 is made up of 16 amino acids. With 6 bases clipped from V and 2 bases from J, the junction kept 9 bases outside the gene matches. Germline V gives CDR1 SEHNR, CDR2 FQNEAQ (reference sequence). The CDR3 region has the DNA TGTGCCAGCAGTTCAGACAGGGGAGGTACTGGAAACACCATATATTTT. Its protein product is CASSSDRGGTGNTIYF.

This chain joins TRBV9 and TRBJ1-2; 9 bases align to TRBD1. V lost 0 bases and J lost 4; bases outside the gene matches: 4. CDR1 is SGDLS and CDR2 is YYNGEE in the germline V gene. There are 15 residues in the CDR3. CDR3 amino acids: CASSVGTGAGYGYTF. The CDR3 bases are TGTGCCAGCAGCGTAGGGACAGGGGCGGGCTATGGCTACACCTTC.

The J gene is TRBJ2-2, the V gene TRBV5-1; D gene ambiguous. The CDR3 is made up of 14 amino acids. Germline V CDR1 and CDR2: SGHRS, YFSETQ. The V end lost 0 bases, the J end lost 4 bases, and 7 bases lay between the germline ends. In nucleotides, the CDR3 is TGCGCCAGCAGCTTGGGGCATAGCACCGGGGAGCTGTTTTTT. Amino acid sequence: CASSLGHSTGELFF. Using reference TRBV5-1 and TRBJ2-2 for the parts outside the CDR3, the full variable domain is KAGVTQTPRYLIKTRGQQVTLSCSPISGHRSVSWYQQTPGQGLQFLFEYFSETQRNKGNFPGRFSGRQFSNSRSEMNVSTLELGDSALYLCASSLGHSTGELFFGEGSRLTVL.

The chain recombines TRBV10-1 with TRBJ2-7, with D possibly being TRBD1 (5 bases). This CDR3 comprises 16 residues. Germline CDR1 and CDR2: WNHNN and SYGVQD (reference sequence). The germline V and J ends were trimmed by 9 bases and 1 base, with 22 bases remaining between them. In DNA form, the CDR3 reads TGCGCCAGTCGCTTCCCGTTGGACGACAGTTCCTACGAGCAGTACTTC. Amino acids: CASRFPLDDSSYEQYF.

This rearrangement joins TRBV13 to TRBJ2-7, with 9 bases identical to TRBD2. V trimming: 1 base; J trimming: 2 bases; junction bases outside the gene matches: 6. Germline loops: CDR1 PRHDT, CDR2 FYEKMQ (reference sequence). The CDR3 length is 16 residues. DNA for the CDR3: TGTGCCAGCAGCTTAGCGGCGGGGGGGGTCCCCTACGAGCAGTACTTC. The encoded protein is CASSLAAGGVPYEQYF. Full variable domain (remainder filled in from reference TRBV13 and TRBJ2-7): AAGVIQSPRHLIKEKRETATLKCYPIPRHDTVYWYQQGPGQDPQFLISFYEKMQSDKGSIPDRFSAQQFSDYHSELNMSSLELGDSALYFCASSLAAGGVPYEQYFGPGTRLTVT.

In its sample, this clone was seen a few times. The gene calls are TRBV10-2 and TRBJ2-3; D gene unclear. CDR1 WSHSY and CDR2 SAAADI come from the germline V gene. Trimming left V 5 bases short and J 2 bases short, with 2 bases between. The CDR3 is 11 amino acids. The CDR3 loop reads CASSLTDTQYF. As DNA, the CDR3 is TGCGCCAGCAGTCTCACAGATACGCAGTATTTT.